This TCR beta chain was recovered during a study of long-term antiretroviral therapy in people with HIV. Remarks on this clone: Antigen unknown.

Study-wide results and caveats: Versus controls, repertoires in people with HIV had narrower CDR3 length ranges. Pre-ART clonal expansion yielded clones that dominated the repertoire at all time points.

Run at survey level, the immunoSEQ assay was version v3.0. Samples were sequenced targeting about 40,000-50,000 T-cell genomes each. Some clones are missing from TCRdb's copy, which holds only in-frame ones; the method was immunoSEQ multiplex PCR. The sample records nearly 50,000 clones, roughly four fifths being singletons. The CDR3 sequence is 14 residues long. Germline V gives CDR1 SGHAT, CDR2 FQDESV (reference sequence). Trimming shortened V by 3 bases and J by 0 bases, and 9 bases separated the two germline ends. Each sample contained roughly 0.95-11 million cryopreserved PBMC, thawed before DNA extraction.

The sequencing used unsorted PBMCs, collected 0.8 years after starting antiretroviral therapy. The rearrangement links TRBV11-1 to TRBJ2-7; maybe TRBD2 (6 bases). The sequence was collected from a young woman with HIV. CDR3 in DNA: TGTGCCAGCAGCTTTAGCGGTAGCTCCTACGAGCAGTACTTC. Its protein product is CASSFSGSSYEQYF.